A single sample gave rise to the 16 T cell receptor beta chains below, sequenced in a study of blood T cell repertoires in COVID-19. Using immunoSEQ multiplex PCR, the repertoire was profiled, and TCRdb retains in-frame clones only, with some absent. Counted here are 110,000 or so clones, approximately 82% occurring once; the ten biggest clones make up less than 20%. Sequencing input: peripheral blood. The source of these receptors is an elderly woman with acute or convalescent COVID-19.

This chain links TRBV3-1 (or the pseudogene TRBV3-2) with TRBJ2-3; TRBD1 matches 10 bases. The ends lost 2 bases at V and 3 bases at J; junction bases unmatched: 8. The CDR3 length is 17 residues. Germline lookup yields CDR1 LGHDT and CDR2 YNNKEL (reference sequence). CDR3 loop: CASSQYTGTGETDTQYF. CDR3 in DNA: TGTGCCAGCAGCCAATACACCGGGACAGGGGAGACAGATACGCAGTATTTT.

V is TRBV5-5 and J is TRBJ1-2, with 7 positions matching TRBD1. The CDR3 has 15 amino acids. The trim removed 4 bases at V and 2 bases at J, leaving 8 bases unmatched. Germline assignment: CDR1 SGHKS and CDR2 YYEKEE (reference sequence). The CDR3 coding sequence is TGTGCCAGCAGCCCCAGGACAGGATTCAACTATGGCTACACCTTC. This translates into CASSPRTGFNYGYTF.

The V call is TRBV11-2, the J call TRBJ2-1; TRBD2 aligns across 8 bases. The germline gives CDR1 SGHAT, CDR2 FQNNGV. The CDR3 spans 15 residues. V shed 5 bases and J 4 bases; nucleotides not matched to a gene: 7. Here the CDR3 DNA reads TGTGCCAGCAGCAGCAGACTAGCGCAGTACAATGAGCAGTTCTTC. This sequence encodes CASSSRLAQYNEQFF.

This chain joins TRBV5-4 and TRBJ1-5, with D possibly being TRBD1 (6 bases). CDR3 size: 12 residues. Germline CDR1 SGHNT, CDR2 YYREEE (reference sequence). Deletions cut 10 bases from V and 4 bases from J, with 12 bases between. The CDR3 protein is CAVSGENQPQHF. CDR3 nucleotides: TGTGCCGTCTCAGGGGAAAATCAGCCCCAGCATTTT.

The chain links TRBV24-1 to TRBJ2-5; D perhaps matches TRBD1 (6 bases). Deletions cut 3 bases from V and 5 bases from J, with 9 bases between. Looked up from germline, CDR1 is KGHDR and CDR2 is SFDVKD. The CDR3 covers 13 residues. The chain's CDR3 is CATSDTGYETQYF. CDR3 nucleotides: TGTGCCACCAGTGATACAGGGTACGAGACCCAGTACTTC.

Comment on this clone: Additional DNA sequences in this sample encode the identical CDR3. The DNA for the CDR3 is TGCGCCAGCAGCTTGGACAGGTATGGCTACACCTTC. It encodes CASSLDRYGYTF. The chain carries TRBV5-1 and TRBJ1-2; D is perhaps TRBD1 (5 bases). V was clipped by 0 bases and J by 5 bases, with 5 bases between them. Per germline, CDR1 SGHRS and CDR2 YFSETQ. The length of the CDR3 is 12 residues.

In its sample, this clone is medium-sized. The chain recombines TRBV27 with TRBJ2-1; 10 bases align to TRBD2. This CDR3 spans 15 amino acids. Germline V lookup: CDR1 MNHEY, CDR2 SMNVEV (reference sequence). J gave up 9 bases and V 6 bases, and 11 bases lay outside the gene matches. CDR3 DNA sequence: TGTGCCAGCAGGTCCCCTAGCGGGAGTTTTGGTGAGCAGTTCTTC. It is translated as CASRSPSGSFGEQFF.

V and J are TRBV24-1 and TRBJ1-1, with D perhaps TRBD1 (5 bases). V lost 3 bases and J 3 bases, leaving 16 bases between the germline ends. Germline loops: CDR1 KGHDR, CDR2 SFDVKD. This CDR3 comprises 16 residues. In DNA form, the CDR3 reads TGTGCCACCAGTGATAATGACGTGGGGCAGCACACTGAAGCTTTCTTT. This codes for CATSDNDVGQHTEAFF.

This chain uses TRBV5-5 with TRBJ2-1; D gene uncertain. Germline V lookup: CDR1 SGHKS, CDR2 YYEKEE (reference sequence). V was pared by 4 bases and J by 0 bases, with 8 bases between. The CDR3 totals 14 residues. CDR3 nucleotides: TGTGCCAGCAGCGAGGAGAGCTCCTACAATGAGCAGTTCTTC. Protein: CASSEESSYNEQFF.

The chain links TRBV14 to TRBJ2-7; possible D gene TRBD1, 6 bases. This CDR3 has 12 residues. The V gene's germline CDR1 is SGHDN and CDR2 FVKESK. The V end was cut by 4 bases, the J end by 5 bases, with 9 bases between. For the CDR3, the DNA is TGTGCCAGCAGCCCGACAGGTAACGAGCAGTACGTC. It encodes CASSPTGNEQYV.

The chain carries TRBV19 and TRBJ1-5; D gene unclear. The CDR3 loop spans 16 amino acids. Germline V lookup: CDR1 LNHDA, CDR2 SQIVND (reference sequence). Trimming left V 3 bases short and J 4 bases short, with 16 bases between. The CDR3 loop is CASSIGSGQLNQPQHF. The CDR3 nucleotides read TGTGCCAGTAGTATCGGCTCTGGGCAGTTGAATCAGCCCCAGCATTTT. Complete variable domain (other parts from reference TRBV19 and TRBJ1-5): DGGITQSPKYLFRKEGQNVTLSCEQNLNHDAMYWYRQDPGQGLRLIYYSQIVNDFQKGDIAEGYSVSREKKESFPLTVTSAQKNPTAFYLCASSIGSGQLNQPQHFGDGTRLSIL.

This clone appeared once. The V gene is TRBV2, the J gene TRBJ1-2; 9 positions match TRBD1. V lost 8 bases to trimming and J lost 4 bases; unmatched junction nucleotides: 11. The CDR3 loop spans 15 amino acids. Germline V gene lookup returns CDR1 SNHLY and CDR2 FYNNEI. CDR3 residues: CASFAGTGSFYGYTF. The CDR3 bases are TGTGCCAGCTTCGCCGGGACAGGGTCCTTCTATGGCTACACCTTC.

The CDR3 loop reads CASSFASGRGANEQFF. The DNA for the CDR3 is TGTGCCAGCAGCTTCGCTAGCGGGAGGGGGGCCAATGAGCAGTTCTTC. The chain is built from TRBV7-9 and TRBJ2-1; 12 bases agree with TRBD2. This CDR3 contains 16 residues. V was pared by 3 bases and J by 6 bases, with 6 bases of the junction left unmatched. Germline CDR1 is SEHNR and CDR2 is FQNEAQ (reference sequence).

J is TRBJ1-2 and V is TRBV7-9; no reliable D call. Per germline, CDR1 SEHNR and CDR2 FQNEAQ (reference sequence). The CDR3 totals 13 residues. V was pared by 2 bases and J by 8 bases, with 12 bases between. DNA for the CDR3: TGTGCCAGCAGCTTACTTCACTCCAACGGCTACACCTTC. Amino acids: CASSLLHSNGYTF.

CDR3 protein: CSVIDTSGNTIYF. The CDR3 DNA is TGCAGCGTCATAGACACCTCTGGAAACACCATATATTTT. The rearrangement uses TRBV29-1 and TRBJ1-3, with no clear D. Trimming took off 6 bases at V and 0 bases at J, with 9 bases between the two ends. There are 13 residues in the CDR3. Germline-derived CDR1 and CDR2 are SQVTM and ANQGSEA.

This clone has only one observation. The chain is built from TRBV10-3 and TRBJ1-3, with D possibly being TRBD1 (5 bases). Germline lookup yields CDR1 ENHRY and CDR2 SYGVKD. The CDR3 consists of 15 residues. Trimming took 4 bases from V and 2 from J, leaving 12 bases between them. The CDR3 bases are TGTGCCATCAGTGGTCCAGGGTCGACTGGAAACACCATATATTTT. It is translated as CAISGPGSTGNTIYF.